The 32 T cell receptor beta chains below come from one sample, sequenced in a study of blood T cells in healthy people across ages (dated by TCRdb to the mid-2010s). The library was made by 5' RACE. The instrument given in TCRdb is Illumina HiSeq 2500. A second 7 to 11 cycle PCR used a sample-barcoded 5' primer and a J-beta primer mix. Clones were called with MiXCR by TCRdb after fastp trimmed the public reads at Q25, and only in-frame beta chains were retained. Entries that share a CDR3 protein sequence are merged under the most common genes and DNA. In this sample the table shows under 2,000,000 distinct CDR3 sequences, just under 50% of which occur a single time. The ten most abundant clones make up approximately 2% of the sample. What was sequenced was blood. The receptor set was obtained from a woman in her 40s in good health.

The chain carries TRBV7-9 and TRBJ2-5; D not resolved. The CDR3 is 16 residues long. Germline V CDR1 and CDR2: SEHNR, FQNEAQ (reference sequence). V was clipped by 7 bases and J by 5 bases, with 23 bases between them. The CDR3 sequence is CASTLWPASHKETQYF. CDR3 coding DNA: TGTGCCAGCACCCTGTGGCCGGCCAGTCATAAGGAGACCCAGTACTTC. The entire variable domain, with the rest obtained from reference TRBV7-9 and TRBJ2-5, is as follows: DTGVSQNPRHKITKRGQNVTFRCDPISEHNRLYWYRQTLGQGPEFLTYFQNEAQLEKSRLLSDRFSAERPKGSFSTLEIQRTEQGDSAMYLCASTLWPASHKETQYFGPGTRLLVL.

V usage is TRBV7-9 and J usage is TRBJ2-5; TRBD1 matches at 7 bases. The junction had 7 bases not matched to a gene; V was cut back by 2 bases and J by 4 bases. CDR1 is SEHNR and CDR2 is FQNEAQ in the germline V gene (reference sequence). The CDR3 contains 15 residues. The CDR3 spells CASSLPRGKGETQYF. CDR3 nucleotide sequence: TGTGCCAGCAGCTTACCCAGGGGGAAGGGAGAGACCCAGTACTTC.

V and J are TRBV10-1 and TRBJ1-6; TRBD1 is a possible D gene (6 bases). Germline V gene lookup returns CDR1 WNHNN and CDR2 SYGVQD (reference sequence). Trimming took 3 bases from V and 9 from J, leaving 15 bases between them. The CDR3 covers 15 residues. CDR3 bases: TGCGCCAGCAGTGATGGGGGCCCAGCGGGTTCACCCCTCCACTTT. This sequence encodes CASSDGGPAGSPLHF.

The rearrangement links TRBV11-2 to TRBJ2-5; 9 positions match TRBD1. Matching the DNA end better, TRBJ2-7 makes the J call doubtful. This CDR3 is built from 14 residues. Looked up from germline, CDR1 is SGHAT and CDR2 is FQNNGV. In DNA form, the CDR3 reads TGTGCCAGCAGCCCCGGGACAGGGACGATCGAGCAGTACTTC. This gives the protein CASSPGTGTIEQYF.

The V call is TRBV6-5, the J call TRBJ1-2, with D uncertain. The CDR3 spans 12 residues. Germline CDR1 reads MNHEY; CDR2 reads SVGAGI. V shed 5 bases and J shed 6 bases, with 10 bases lying between them. The CDR3 bases are TGTGCCAGCAGTCCACATGGGCATGGCTACACCTTC. Protein: CASSPHGHGYTF.

The rearrangement joins TRBV5-1 to TRBJ2-1; D unresolved. The V gene lost 2 bases and the J gene lost 5 bases, with 8 bases spanning the gap. This CDR3 has 13 amino acids. Germline CDR1 and CDR2: SGHRS and YFSETQ. The chain's CDR3 is CASSLTTNNEQFF. The CDR3 DNA sequence: TGCGCCAGCAGCTTAACTACCAACAATGAGCAGTTCTTC.

This clonotype showed up just a few times. The chain uses TRBV25-1 and TRBJ1-2, with a weak D call TRBD1 (6 bases). This CDR3 has 14 amino acids. V was cut by 2 bases and J by 4 bases, with 11 bases left in between. Germline loops: CDR1 MGHDK, CDR2 SYGVNS. DNA of the CDR3: TGTGCCAGCAGTGAAGCGGACAGACTCTATGGCTACACCTTC. Protein product: CASSEADRLYGYTF.

The CDR3 region is CASTDGGSPETQYF. The CDR3 nucleotides read TGTGCCAGCACCGACGGGGGTAGCCCGGAGACCCAGTACTTC. The J gene is TRBJ2-7, the V gene TRBV6-6, with D possibly matching TRBD2 (6 bases). The better agreement between TRBJ2-5 and the DNA end casts doubt on the J call. This CDR3 has 14 amino acids. In germline, CDR1 is MNHNY, CDR2 SVGAGI (reference sequence).

The J gene is TRBJ2-1, the V gene TRBV7-2; TRBD1 is a possible D gene (7 bases). CDR1 and CDR2 from the germline V gene are SGHTA and FQGNSA. The length of the CDR3 is 16 residues. The V end lost 7 bases, the J end lost 8 bases, and 24 bases lay between the germline ends. CDR3 protein: CASIPGGLAERDEQFF. Written as DNA, the CDR3 is TGTGCCAGCATCCCAGGGGGGTTAGCGGAACGGGATGAGCAGTTCTTC.

The V and J genes are TRBV6-2 or TRBV6-3 and TRBJ1-4; D gene unclear. V gave up 7 bases and J gave up 3 bases, with 6 bases separating them. Germline CDR1 reads MNHEY; CDR2 reads SVGEGT. CDR3 length: 12 amino acids. The CDR3 DNA sequence: TGTGCCAGCAATCACCCTAATGAAAAACTGTTTTTT. This codes for CASNHPNEKLFF.

The CDR3, as DNA: TGTGCCAGCCAGACTAGCGGGGGATTGAACACCGGGGAGCTGTTTTTT. Amino acids: CASQTSGGLNTGELFF. The J gene is TRBJ2-2, the V gene TRBV2; TRBD2 aligns across 12 bases. Germline V gives CDR1 SNHLY, CDR2 FYNNEI. J was trimmed by 1 base and V by 8 bases; bases with no gene match: 5. The CDR3 contains 16 residues. Looking up the rest from reference TRBV2 and TRBJ2-2 gives the full variable domain: EPEVTQTPSHQVTQMGQEVILRCVPISNHLYFYWYRQILGQKVEFLVSFYNNEISEKSEIFDDQFSVERPDGSNFTLKIRSTKLEDSAMYFCASQTSGGLNTGELFFGEGSRLTVL.

V usage is TRBV11-2 and J usage is TRBJ2-1; unclear D gene. Trimming pared 3 bases from V and 0 bases from J, leaving 9 bases between. There are 15 residues in the CDR3. Per germline, CDR1 SGHAT and CDR2 FQNNGV. This CDR3 reads CASSLTPYSYNEQFF. The CDR3 coding sequence is TGTGCCAGCAGCTTGACTCCCTACTCCTACAATGAGCAGTTCTTC. Full variable domain (outside the CDR3, taken from reference TRBV11-2 and TRBJ2-1): EAGVAQSPRYKIIEKRQSVAFWCNPISGHATLYWYQQILGQGPKLLIQFQNNGVVDDSQLPKDRFSAERLKGVDSTLKIQPAKLEDSAVYLCASSLTPYSYNEQFFGPGTRLTVL.

The chain has TRBV18 and TRBJ2-5; D gene uncertain. The ends were cut back, 6 bases at V and 1 base at J, with 12 bases in the middle. Germline values: CDR1 KGHSH, CDR2 LQKENI. The CDR3 spans 14 residues. The DNA for the CDR3 is TGTGCCAGCTCGCCGACCACCTTCCAAGAGACCCAGTACTTC. Translated: CASSPTTFQETQYF.

The chain uses TRBV24-1 and TRBJ1-2, with D hard to call. This CDR3 has 13 amino acids. Trimming cost V 4 bases and J 2 bases, with 7 bases left between them. Germline V gene lookup returns CDR1 KGHDR and CDR2 SFDVKD. The CDR3: CATSDNRNYGYTF. DNA for the CDR3: TGTGCCACCAGTGACAACAGAAACTATGGCTACACCTTC.

The chain combines TRBV6-1 with TRBJ2-1, with 10 bases matching TRBD1. There are 20 residues in the CDR3. Germline lookup yields CDR1 MNHNS and CDR2 SASEGT. The V segment lost 5 bases and the J segment 0 bases; nucleotides outside the gene matches: 16. The CDR3 sequence is CASSPPPGQGFYISYNEQFF. The DNA of the CDR3 is TGTGCCAGCAGTCCCCCTCCGGGACAGGGGTTCTATATCTCCTACAATGAGCAGTTCTTC.

V is TRBV24-1 and J is TRBJ2-5, with a weak D call TRBD2 (6 bases). Trimming took 2 bases from V and 4 from J, leaving 22 bases between them. This CDR3 has 18 residues. The germline V gene has CDR1 KGHDR and CDR2 SFDVKD. CDR3 sequence: CATSDSSDGWGAGETQYF. As DNA, the CDR3 is TGTGCCACCAGTGATTCCAGTGATGGCTGGGGAGCGGGAGAGACCCAGTACTTC.

This clonotype was picked up a small number of times. This chain connects TRBV20-1 to TRBJ2-1; 9 bases line up with TRBD2. CDR3 size: 14 residues. V lost 3 bases to trimming and J lost 5 bases; unmatched junction nucleotides: 5. Germline CDR1 reads DFQATT; CDR2 reads SNEGSKA (reference sequence). In DNA, the CDR3 is TGCAGTGCTAGTGCTAGCGGGGTTCACAATGAGCAGTTCTTC. Encoded protein: CSASASGVHNEQFF.

This CDR3 is CASSFGTGSGYNEQFF. The CDR3 coding sequence is TGTGCCAGCAGTTTTGGTACGGGAAGCGGCTACAATGAGCAGTTCTTC. The rearrangement joins TRBV13 to TRBJ2-1; D is possibly TRBD2 (5 bases). Germline CDR1 reads PRHDT; CDR2 reads FYEKMQ (reference sequence). This CDR3 spans 16 amino acids. V was pared by 6 bases and J by 3 bases, with 18 bases between.

The CDR3 DNA sequence: TGTGCCAGCTCACCGTCCAGGGACTGGATCGAGCAGTACTTC. This translates into CASSPSRDWIEQYF. The chain has TRBV18 and TRBJ2-4, with a possible D match to TRBD2 (6 bases). TRBJ2-7 explains the end of the DNA better; the J call may be wrong. This CDR3 is built from 14 residues. Germline CDR1 is KGHSH and CDR2 is LQKENI.

The J gene is TRBJ2-1, the V gene TRBV27; D remains ambiguous. V shed 5 bases and J shed 5 bases, with 16 bases lying between them. There are 15 residues in the CDR3. CDR1 MNHEY and CDR2 SMNVEV come from the germline V gene (reference sequence). CDR3 DNA: TGTGCCAGCAGTCCATCTACCCATAGTGACAATGAGCAGTTCTTC. Residues: CASSPSTHSDNEQFF.

The chain carries TRBV6-1 and TRBJ2-1, with 10 bases aligning to TRBD2. With V trimmed by 5 bases and J by 7 bases, 17 bases remained unmatched. This CDR3 spans 18 amino acids. Germline V CDR1 and CDR2: MNHNS, SASEGT. The CDR3 loop reads CASSTYKTSGGARNEQFF. The CDR3 DNA is TGTGCCAGCAGTACGTACAAAACAAGCGGGGGGGCCAGGAATGAGCAGTTCTTC.

The chain combines TRBV6-2 or TRBV6-3 with TRBJ1-1; TRBD1 matches at 9 bases. This CDR3 is built from 16 residues. The ends lost 4 bases at V and 5 bases at J; junction bases unmatched: 11. Germline CDR1 reads MNHEY; CDR2 reads SVGEGT. CDR3 DNA sequence: TGTGCCAGCAGTTCATACGGGACAGGGTGGGGGACTGAAGCTTTCTTT. It specifies CASSSYGTGWGTEAFF.

In this sample, this clonotype turned up many times. The chain combines TRBV29-1 with TRBJ2-5; 9 positions match TRBD2. The V gene end was trimmed by 3 bases and the J gene end by 2 bases; junction bases not matched to a gene: 7. The CDR3 is 15 amino acids. Germline V gives CDR1 SQVTM, CDR2 ANQGSEA. This CDR3 is CSVDPVSGGQETQYF. In DNA form, the CDR3 reads TGCAGCGTTGATCCCGTTAGCGGGGGACAAGAGACCCAGTACTTC. Together with reference TRBV29-1 and TRBJ2-5, the CDR3 gives the full variable domain: SAVISQKPSRDICQRGTSLTIQCQVDSQVTMMFWYRQQPGQSLTLIATANQGSEATYESGFVIDKFPISRPNLTFSTLTVSNMSPEDSSIYLCSVDPVSGGQETQYFGPGTRLLVL.

This chain uses TRBV20-1 with TRBJ2-7; 11 bases are a match to TRBD1. V lost 4 bases, J lost 1 base, and 12 bases stayed unmatched. Germline lookup yields CDR1 DFQATT and CDR2 SNEGSKA (reference sequence). The CDR3 covers 17 residues. For the CDR3, the DNA is TGCAGTGCTACTGCCTCCGGGACAGGGGGAAGATCCTACGAGCAGTACTTC. Encoded protein: CSATASGTGGRSYEQYF.

V and J are TRBV7-9 and TRBJ2-5; D is ambiguous. The germline CDR1 and CDR2 sequences are SEHNR and FQNEAQ (reference sequence). This CDR3 is built from 14 residues. V dropped 5 bases and J dropped 0 bases, with 10 bases sitting between them. Here the CDR3 reads CASSPAQYQETQYF. As DNA, the CDR3 is TGTGCCAGCAGCCCCGCCCAATACCAAGAGACCCAGTACTTC.

The gene calls are TRBV7-2 and TRBJ2-5; TRBD2 matches 10 bases. This CDR3 is 16 amino acids long. V was pared by 5 bases and J by 11 bases, with 17 bases of the junction left unmatched. From germline, CDR1 is SGHTA and CDR2 FQGNSA. The CDR3 sequence is CASSVSGGTSHNEQYF. The CDR3 DNA is TGTGCCAGCAGCGTTAGCGGGGGGACATCACACAATGAGCAGTACTTC.

The chain recombines TRBV3-1 with TRBJ2-1, with TRBD2 matching over 8 bases. V lost 6 bases and J lost 7; bases outside the gene matches: 8. The CDR3 length is 14 residues. CDR1 is LGHDT and CDR2 is YNNKEL in the germline V gene (reference sequence). The CDR3 here is CASRERGLSNEQFF. The CDR3 coding sequence is TGTGCCAGCAGAGAGCGGGGGCTAAGTAATGAGCAGTTCTTC.

The gene calls are TRBV7-9 and TRBJ1-4, with 7 bases that match TRBD1. This CDR3 spans 14 amino acids. The germline V gene encodes CDR1 SEHNR and CDR2 FQNEAQ (reference sequence). With 5 bases clipped from V and 5 bases from J, the junction kept 5 bases outside the gene matches. This CDR3 reads CASSPGTENEKLFF. The CDR3 nucleotides are TGTGCCAGCAGCCCCGGGACAGAGAATGAAAAACTGTTTTTT.

The chain employs TRBV9 and TRBJ2-3, with D possibly being TRBD2 (5 bases). The CDR3 sequence is 17 residues long. The germline gives CDR1 SGDLS, CDR2 YYNGEE. V lost 4 bases, J lost 3 bases, and 21 bases lay in between. CDR3 sequence: CASSSRGDRDLTDTQYF. The DNA of the CDR3 is TGTGCCAGCAGCTCCCGGGGAGACCGTGACCTTACAGATACGCAGTATTTT.

This clonotype was seen more than once but under ten times. For the CDR3, the DNA is TGTGCCAGCAGCCCTAGCGGGGCCGTTCCAGATACGCAGTATTTT. Residues: CASSPSGAVPDTQYF. The chain uses TRBV2 and TRBJ2-3, with 9 bases lining up with TRBD2. This CDR3 has 15 residues. V lost 6 bases to trimming and J lost 4 bases; unmatched junction nucleotides: 8. The V gene's germline CDR1 is SNHLY and CDR2 FYNNEI.

This clonotype has at least ten counts. This rearrangement joins TRBV29-1 to TRBJ1-2; 8 bases agree with TRBD1. The germline V gene encodes CDR1 SQVTM and CDR2 ANQGSEA. V lost 4 bases to trimming and J lost 6 bases; unmatched junction nucleotides: 10. The CDR3 is made up of 14 amino acids. The CDR3 region has the DNA TGCAGCGTTGTGGCAGGGGGCGTATCTCATGGCTACACCTTC. This codes for CSVVAGGVSHGYTF. Using reference TRBV29-1 and TRBJ1-2 for the parts outside the CDR3, the full variable domain is SAVISQKPSRDICQRGTSLTIQCQVDSQVTMMFWYRQQPGQSLTLIATANQGSEATYESGFVIDKFPISRPNLTFSTLTVSNMSPEDSSIYLCSVVAGGVSHGYTFGSGTRLTVV.

The sample holds one count of this clonotype. The rearrangement links TRBV6-4 to TRBJ1-1; 9 positions agree with TRBD1. The CDR3 is made up of 18 amino acids. The germline gives CDR1 MRHNA, CDR2 SNTAGT. V trimming: 0 bases; J trimming: 0 bases; junction bases outside the gene matches: 8. In DNA, the CDR3 is TGTGCCAGCAGTGACTCCAGACAGGGGGAGTCCCTGAACACTGAAGCTTTCTTT. Encoded protein: CASSDSRQGESLNTEAFF.